These 23 T cell receptor beta chains originate from one sample sequenced in a study of cytomegalovirus exposure and HLA in healthy donors. Primers included in the PCR were 60 Vbeta and 13 Jbeta primers. Data came from immunoSEQ multiplex PCR; TCRdb stores just in-frame clones and leaves some out. Counted here are 100,000 to 150,000 clones, 80% occurring once; the ten biggest clones make up 1%. Source material: PBMCs. The source of these receptors is a middle-aged man in good health and CMV-seronegative.

The chain employs TRBV6-5 and TRBJ1-2, with TRBD1 matching over 7 bases. J lost 3 bases, V lost 7 bases, and 5 bases had no gene match. This CDR3 is built from 13 residues. Per germline, CDR1 MNHEY and CDR2 SVGAGI. For the CDR3, the DNA is TGTGCCAGCACTAGACAGGGCTACTATGGCTACACCTTC. It codes for CASTRQGYYGYTF.

The chain links TRBV28 to TRBJ2-2; 9 bases match TRBD2. Per germline, CDR1 MDHEN and CDR2 SYDVKM. There are 18 residues in the CDR3. With 1 base clipped from V and 3 bases from J, the junction kept 9 bases outside the gene matches. CDR3 sequence: CASSLYAGGPFDTGELFF. The CDR3, as DNA: TGTGCCAGCAGTTTATATGCGGGGGGGCCGTTCGACACCGGGGAGCTGTTTTTT. The full variable domain, with the rest looked up from reference TRBV28 and TRBJ2-2, is DVKVTQSSRYLVKRTGEKVFLECVQDMDHENMFWYRQDPGLGLRLIYFSYDVKMKEKGDIPEGYSVSREKKERFSLILESASTNQTSMYLCASSLYAGGPFDTGELFFGEGSRLTVL.

The DNA of the CDR3 is TGCGCCAGCAGCAAAGGACTAGCGGGAGCCACGGGTCGGGAGACCCAGTACTTC. Translating it yields CASSKGLAGATGRETQYF. The chain recombines TRBV5-1 with TRBJ2-5, with 13 bases lining up with TRBD2. The CDR3 has 18 amino acids. The V gene end was trimmed by 4 bases and the J gene end by 5 bases; junction bases not matched to a gene: 14. Germline V lookup: CDR1 SGHRS, CDR2 YFSETQ.

The V call is TRBV28, the J call TRBJ1-5, with D possibly TRBD1 on 6 matching bases. V lost 2 bases and J 2 bases, leaving 10 bases between the germline ends. Germline V gene lookup returns CDR1 MDHEN and CDR2 SYDVKM. This CDR3 has 15 residues. CDR3 sequence reads: CASSLTRGRNQPQHF. The DNA for the CDR3 is TGTGCCAGCAGTTTAACCAGGGGTCGCAATCAGCCCCAGCATTTT.

The genes are TRBV11-2 and TRBJ2-7; 7 nucleotides line up with TRBD2. CDR3 length equals 15 residues. Germline loops: CDR1 SGHAT, CDR2 FQNNGV. J gave up 4 bases and V 1 base, and 7 bases lay outside the gene matches. CDR3 residues: CASSLALSSGYEQYF. The CDR3 nucleotides are TGTGCCAGCAGCTTAGCGTTGAGTAGCGGGTACGAGCAGTACTTC.

The V call is TRBV4-1, the J call TRBJ1-6; D is unresolved. CDR1 is MGHRA and CDR2 is YSYEKL in the germline V gene. CDR3 length: 16 amino acids. Trimming removed 0 bases from V and 5 bases from J, with 11 bases in between. The CDR3 DNA is TGCGCCAGCAGCCAAGAACCGGGTAGGAATAATTCACCCCTCCACTTT. It yields the protein CASSQEPGRNNSPLHF.

The chain recombines TRBV2 with TRBJ1-2; TRBD1 might be the D (5 bases). The germline V and J ends were trimmed by 6 bases and 5 bases, with 22 bases remaining between them. This CDR3 comprises 16 residues. CDR1 is SNHLY and CDR2 is FYNNEI in the germline V gene. Here the CDR3 reads CASRVDSFQGGYGYTF. CDR3 in DNA: TGTGCCAGCAGAGTCGATAGCTTCCAGGGAGGATATGGCTACACCTTC.

This rearrangement joins TRBV27 to TRBJ1-1, with TRBD1 as a possible D gene (6 bases). The CDR3 runs 19 residues. V was cut by 0 bases and J by 2 bases, with 22 bases left in between. Germline-derived CDR1 and CDR2 are MNHEY and SMNVEV (reference sequence). The CDR3 is CASSLSPVGMAGGNTEAFF. DNA of the CDR3: TGTGCCAGCAGTTTATCGCCCGTGGGAATGGCGGGGGGCAACACTGAAGCTTTCTTT.

This clone was seen a handful of times. This sequence joins TRBV30 and TRBJ2-1; D may be TRBD2 (5 bases). Germline assignment: CDR1 GTSNPN and CDR2 SVGIG (reference sequence). The CDR3 contains 14 residues. V dropped 4 bases and J dropped 3 bases, with 13 bases sitting between them. The CDR3: CAWNRDSIYNEQFF. DNA of the CDR3: TGTGCCTGGAACCGGGATTCCATCTACAATGAGCAGTTCTTC.

Only one count was recorded for this clone. The chain uses TRBV5-1 and TRBJ1-2; 8 positions match TRBD1. Germline CDR1 is SGHRS and CDR2 is YFSETQ. V was pared by 4 bases and J by 4 bases, with 6 bases of the junction left unmatched. This CDR3 comprises 14 residues. CDR3 loop: CASSLQGESYGYTF. In DNA, the CDR3 is TGCGCCAGCAGCCTACAGGGGGAGAGCTATGGCTACACCTTC.

V and J are TRBV28 and TRBJ2-5; 7 bases are shared with TRBD2. The tail of the sequence fits TRBJ2-7 better, so the J call may be wrong. Germline V gives CDR1 MDHEN, CDR2 SYDVKM. CDR3 size: 15 residues. CDR3 DNA: TGTGCCAGCAGTTTTTCTAGCGGCGGCTCCTACGAGCAGTACTTC. Amino acid sequence: CASSFSSGGSYEQYF.

This clone was counted a single time. This chain joins TRBV7-8 and TRBJ1-1; the match to TRBD1 covers 8 bases. Germline CDR1 is SGHVS and CDR2 is FQNEAQ. The V and J ends lost 4 bases and 8 bases, in that order; junction bases with no gene match: 9. This CDR3 comprises 14 residues. The CDR3 is CASSWTGFPLEAFF. The CDR3 DNA reads as TGTGCCAGCAGCTGGACAGGGTTTCCCCTCGAAGCTTTCTTT.

This clone was found a few times. The chain joins TRBV7-2 to TRBJ2-7; 11 bases match TRBD2. V was pared by 5 bases and J by 2 bases, with 8 bases of the junction left unmatched. CDR1 and CDR2 (germline): SGHTA, FQGNSA. The CDR3 sequence is 16 residues long. Written as DNA, the CDR3 is TGTGCCAGCAGCCGTAGCGGGGGGGGCCTCACCTACGAGCAGTACTTC. It specifies CASSRSGGGLTYEQYF.

V and J are TRBV9 and TRBJ2-5; 7 bases match TRBD1. CDR1 is SGDLS and CDR2 is YYNGEE in the germline V gene. J was trimmed by 2 bases and V by 3 bases; bases with no gene match: 4. This CDR3 is 14 amino acids long. DNA of the CDR3: TGTGCCAGCAGCGCCCGGGACAGACAAGAGACCCAGTACTTC. This translates into CASSARDRQETQYF.

The rearrangement links TRBV7-2 to TRBJ1-2; 9 bases agree with TRBD1. The CDR3 extends over 15 amino acids. The germline CDR1 and CDR2 sequences are SGHTA and FQGNSA. The J segment lost 3 bases and the V segment lost 1 base, leaving 3 bases of the junction unmatched. As DNA, the CDR3 is TGTGCCAGCAGCTTAGGCCGGGACAGGGACTATGGCTACACCTTC. It encodes CASSLGRDRDYGYTF.

This clone was observed a handful of times. This chain joins TRBV6-1 and TRBJ2-3; D possibly corresponds to TRBD1 (5 bases). Germline V gene sequence: CDR1 MNHNS, CDR2 SASEGT. V was cut by 2 bases and J by 0 bases, with 9 bases left in between. The CDR3 covers 15 residues. DNA of the CDR3: TGTGCCAGCAGTGAACAAGGACATAGCACAGATACGCAGTATTTT. Its protein is CASSEQGHSTDTQYF.

V usage is TRBV4-1 and J usage is TRBJ2-1; the match to TRBD2 covers 13 bases. Germline V CDR1 and CDR2: MGHRA, YSYEKL. The V segment lost 3 bases and the J segment 7 bases; nucleotides outside the gene matches: 3. There are 15 residues in the CDR3. CDR3 coding DNA: TGCGCCAGCAGCCAGGGGACTAGCGGGGCGAATGAGCAGTTCTTC. Translating it yields CASSQGTSGANEQFF.

This sequence joins TRBV7-2 and TRBJ2-3; 10 bases fit TRBD2. The CDR3 has 14 residues. J gave up 6 bases and V 6 bases, and 6 bases lay outside the gene matches. Germline assignment: CDR1 SGHTA and CDR2 FQGNSA. The CDR3 loop reads CASSRWTSGDTQYF. The CDR3 nucleotides read TGTGCCAGCAGTCGTTGGACTAGCGGCGATACGCAGTATTTT.

The chain links TRBV27 to TRBJ1-1; 7 nucleotides align to TRBD1. CDR3 length equals 14 residues. Losses at the gene ends were 8 bases for V and 4 bases for J; bases not matched to a gene: 10. Looked up from germline, CDR1 is MNHEY and CDR2 is SMNVEV (reference sequence). CDR3 region: CASRHGTARTEAFF. DNA of the CDR3: TGTGCCAGCCGTCATGGGACAGCGCGCACTGAAGCTTTCTTT.

The V and J genes are TRBV19 and TRBJ1-2, with 7 positions matching TRBD1. CDR1 is LNHDA and CDR2 is SQIVND in the germline V gene (reference sequence). The V segment lost 5 bases and the J segment 4 bases; nucleotides outside the gene matches: 4. The CDR3 runs to 13 residues. CDR3 loop: CASSLDRSYGYTF. The CDR3 DNA sequence: TGTGCCAGTAGTCTGGACAGGAGCTATGGCTACACCTTC.

The gene calls are TRBV7-9 and TRBJ2-1; perhaps TRBD1 as D (6 bases). Trimming cost V 1 base and J 9 bases, with 13 bases left between them. Germline values: CDR1 SEHNR, CDR2 FQNEAQ (reference sequence). The CDR3 runs 14 residues. CDR3 protein: CASSLGQGFSEQFF. In DNA, the CDR3 is TGTGCCAGCAGCTTAGGGCAGGGGTTTAGTGAGCAGTTCTTC.

The V and J genes are TRBV29-1 and TRBJ2-5; 8 bases match TRBD2. The DNA end lines up better with TRBJ2-7; the J call may be wrong. Germline V lookup: CDR1 SQVTM, CDR2 ANQGSEA. CDR3 length: 13 amino acids. The chain's CDR3 is CSVGTTGTSEQYF. In nucleotides, the CDR3 is TGCAGCGTTGGGACAACCGGGACTAGCGAGCAGTACTTC.

In this sample, this clone turned up once. The chain recombines TRBV10-3 with TRBJ2-5; 8 bases map to TRBD1. V gave up 10 bases and J gave up 3 bases; unmatched junction bases: 10. Per germline, CDR1 ENHRY and CDR2 SYGVKD. CDR3 length equals 14 residues. CDR3 protein: CATQPGTGEETQYF. DNA of the CDR3: TGTGCCACCCAACCCGGGACAGGAGAAGAGACCCAGTACTTC.